A selection of T cell receptor beta chains follows, all from one sample in a study of cytomegalovirus exposure and HLA in healthy donors. Sequenced by immunoSEQ multiplex PCR; TCRdb stores in-frame clones only, minus some. The sample lists about 89,000 clones, roughly 85% occurring once. Sequenced material: PBMCs. These receptors all stem from a man aged 40-49 years in good health and CMV-seropositive. Each CDR3 is given with its conserved first and last residue. A D gene is named only where the DNA matches it firmly. Size values are once, few and many counts, or a class for expanded clones, and some rows have none.

d_call: -
j_call: TRBJ1-1
v_call: TRBV6-1
clone_size: once
cdr3_nt: TGTGCCAGCAGATCCCCGGGACACATGAACACTGAAGCTTTCTTT
cdr3_aa: CASRSPGHMNTEAFF

d_call: -
j_call: TRBJ1-5
v_call: TRBV6-6
clone_size: -
cdr3_nt: TGTGCCAGCAGCCCTCCGGGGAGGGATCAGCCCCAGCATTTT
cdr3_aa: CASSPPGRDQPQHF

d_call: -
j_call: TRBJ1-3
v_call: TRBV6-6
clone_size: -
cdr3_nt: TGTGCCAGCAGTAAAGTACAGGAAACCTCTGGAAACACCATATATTTT
cdr3_aa: CASSKVQETSGNTIYF

d_call: TRBD2
j_call: TRBJ2-3
v_call: TRBV7-3
clone_size: -
cdr3_nt: TGTGCCAGCAGCTTATCGGGCGGGGGGGGCCGTGCAGATACGCAGTATTTT
cdr3_aa: CASSLSGGGGRADTQYF

d_call: TRBD1
j_call: TRBJ2-7
v_call: TRBV2
clone_size: -
cdr3_nt: TGTGCCGGCCAAAGAGACAGGGGGGGCACCTACGAGCAGTACTTC
cdr3_aa: CAGQRDRGGTYEQYF

d_call: -
j_call: TRBJ1-4
v_call: TRBV7-8
clone_size: -
cdr3_nt: TGTGCCAGCAGCGTCACGAGGACTAATGAAAAACTGTTTTTT
cdr3_aa: CASSVTRTNEKLFF

d_call: TRBD2
j_call: TRBJ2-1
v_call: TRBV7-3
clone_size: -
cdr3_nt: TGTGCCAGCAGCCTAACTAGGACTAGCAATGAGCAGTTCTTC
cdr3_aa: CASSLTRTSNEQFF

d_call: TRBD2
j_call: TRBJ2-7
v_call: TRBV18
clone_size: -
cdr3_nt: TGTGCCAGCTCCCTAGACTCACTAGCGGGAAGGTACGAGCAGTACTTC
cdr3_aa: CASSLDSLAGRYEQYF

d_call: TRBD2
j_call: TRBJ2-5
v_call: TRBV5-1
clone_size: -
cdr3_nt: TGCGCCAGCAGCTTACTAGCGGGGGGCGGAGAGACCCAGTACTTC
cdr3_aa: CASSLLAGGGETQYF

d_call: -
j_call: TRBJ1-2
v_call: TRBV15
clone_size: -
cdr3_nt: TGTGCCACCAGCAGAGCGAGTGTGACCGCGGGCTATGGCTACACCTTC
cdr3_aa: CATSRASVTAGYGYTF

d_call: -
j_call: TRBJ2-4
v_call: TRBV9
clone_size: -
cdr3_nt: TGTGCCAGCAGCGTAGAATCAGGGGGGCACATTCAGTACTTC
cdr3_aa: CASSVESGGHIQYF

d_call: -
j_call: TRBJ1-5
v_call: TRBV9
clone_size: -
cdr3_nt: TGTGCCAGCAGCTCCGCCGGGAATCAGCCCCAGCATTTT
cdr3_aa: CASSSAGNQPQHF

d_call: -
j_call: TRBJ2-3
v_call: TRBV7-8
clone_size: -
cdr3_nt: TGTGCCAGCAGCCCCCGGGGAGCGGCCTTTAGCACAGATACGCAGTATTTT
cdr3_aa: CASSPRGAAFSTDTQYF

d_call: TRBD1
j_call: TRBJ2-2
v_call: TRBV5-1
clone_size: -
cdr3_nt: TGCGCCAGCAGCAACCGGGACAGGGGAAACACCGGGGAGCTGTTTTTT
cdr3_aa: CASSNRDRGNTGELFF

d_call: TRBD1
j_call: TRBJ1-4
v_call: TRBV6-1
clone_size: once
cdr3_nt: TGTGCCAGCAGGGACACAGGGGGCTCGGGGGAAAAACTGTTTTTT
cdr3_aa: CASRDTGGSGEKLFF

d_call: -
j_call: TRBJ1-2
v_call: TRBV5-6
clone_size: -
cdr3_nt: TGTGCCAGCAGCTTGAGCGGGAGACCTAACTATGGCTACACCTTC
cdr3_aa: CASSLSGRPNYGYTF

d_call: -
j_call: TRBJ2-7
v_call: TRBV5-1
clone_size: -
cdr3_nt: TGCGCCAGCAGCTTGGGACTAACCTACGAGCAGTACTTC
cdr3_aa: CASSLGLTYEQYF

d_call: -
j_call: TRBJ2-4
v_call: TRBV6-5
clone_size: -
cdr3_nt: TGTGCCAGCAGTTACTCTGAAGCTCTAGCCAAAAACATTCAGTACTTC
cdr3_aa: CASSYSEALAKNIQYF

d_call: -
j_call: TRBJ2-7
v_call: TRBV5-1
clone_size: -
cdr3_nt: TGCGCCAGCAGCACTGGACAGAGCTCCTACGAGCAGTACTTC
cdr3_aa: CASSTGQSSYEQYF

d_call: -
j_call: TRBJ1-5
v_call: TRBV30
clone_size: -
cdr3_nt: TGTGCCTGGAGTGGCGGTAGCAATCAGCCCCAGCATTTT
cdr3_aa: CAWSGGSNQPQHF

d_call: -
j_call: TRBJ2-4
v_call: TRBV27
clone_size: -
cdr3_nt: TGTGCCAGCAGTTTAGGAGGGGGGGGGAACATTCAGTACTTC
cdr3_aa: CASSLGGGGNIQYF

d_call: TRBD1
j_call: TRBJ1-1
v_call: TRBV5-4
clone_size: -
cdr3_nt: TGTGCCAGCAGCTTGCAGGACAGGGTAAACACTGAAGCTTTCTTT
cdr3_aa: CASSLQDRVNTEAFF

d_call: TRBD2
j_call: TRBJ2-1
v_call: TRBV7-9
clone_size: -
cdr3_nt: TGTGCCAGCAGCCCCGTGGGCGGGAGTGTGTACAATGAGCAGTTCTTC
cdr3_aa: CASSPVGGSVYNEQFF

d_call: -
j_call: TRBJ1-2
v_call: TRBV6-5
clone_size: -
cdr3_nt: TGTGCCAGCAGTCCAGACAGGAGACCTAACTATGGCTACACCTTC
cdr3_aa: CASSPDRRPNYGYTF

d_call: TRBD1
j_call: TRBJ2-7
v_call: TRBV18
clone_size: -
cdr3_nt: TGTGCCAGCTCACCAAAGGACAGGGGGCTCGACGAGCAGTACTTC
cdr3_aa: CASSPKDRGLDEQYF

d_call: -
j_call: TRBJ1-4
v_call: TRBV5-3
clone_size: -
cdr3_nt: TGTGCCAGAAGCTCCTATAACCCGGACAGCCCGGAAAAACTGTTTTTT
cdr3_aa: CARSSYNPDSPEKLFF

d_call: -
j_call: TRBJ2-7
v_call: TRBV7-2
clone_size: few
cdr3_nt: TGTGCCAGCAGCGTCGGTTACGAGCAGTACTTC
cdr3_aa: CASSVGYEQYF

d_call: TRBD1
j_call: TRBJ1-3
v_call: TRBV30
clone_size: -
cdr3_nt: TGTGCCTGGACCCGGGACAGCGACACCATATATTTT
cdr3_aa: CAWTRDSDTIYF

d_call: -
j_call: TRBJ1-6
v_call: TRBV9
clone_size: -
cdr3_nt: TGTGCCAGCAGCGTAGCTGAATGGCCAGGGAATTCACCCCTCCACTTT
cdr3_aa: CASSVAEWPGNSPLHF

d_call: -
j_call: TRBJ2-5
v_call: TRBV6-5
clone_size: -
cdr3_nt: TGTGCCAGCAGTGAGGGATTGGGGGGGACCCAGTACTTC
cdr3_aa: CASSEGLGGTQYF

d_call: -
j_call: TRBJ2-2
v_call: TRBV19
clone_size: -
cdr3_nt: TGTGCCAGTAGTAGATCTACCGGGAGCACCGGGGAGCTGTTTTTT
cdr3_aa: CASSRSTGSTGELFF